The 21 T cell receptor beta chains given below trace back to one sample, sequenced in a study of preoperative IRX-2 immunotherapy in early breast cancer. The treatment: preoperative locoregional IRX-2 cytokine immunotherapy. Profiled with immunoSEQ multiplex PCR; TCRdb holds only in-frame clones, not every one. The sample records roughly 25,000 clones, about four fifths being singletons. The source was lymph node tissue, collected before IRX-2 immunotherapy. The receptors come from a human donor with breast cancer.

This clone is judged medium-sized. V is TRBV11-3 and J is TRBJ1-1, with 7 bases aligning to TRBD1. The CDR3 is made up of 14 amino acids. From germline, CDR1 is SGHNT and CDR2 YENEEA. The junction had 3 bases not matched to a gene; V was cut back by 5 bases and J by 0 bases. In DNA form, the CDR3 reads TGTGCCAGCAGCACACAGGGGATGAACACTGAAGCTTTCTTT. Protein sequence: CASSTQGMNTEAFF.

The chain uses TRBV5-1 and TRBJ2-1; tentative D call: TRBD1 (5 bases). The CDR3 consists of 14 residues. Germline CDR1 SGHRS, CDR2 YFSETQ. V lost 0 bases and J lost 4, with 8 bases in between. CDR3 sequence (DNA): TGCGCCAGCAGCTTGGTTGACAGATACAATGAGCAGTTCTTC. This codes for CASSLVDRYNEQFF.

J is TRBJ1-6 and V is TRBV6-8; D is unresolved. The CDR3 runs 13 residues. Trimming cost V 4 bases and J 10 bases, with 11 bases left between them. Germline V lookup: CDR1 MNHGY, CDR2 SAAAGT. CDR3 loop: CASSWLRESPLHF. In DNA, the CDR3 is TGTGCCAGCAGTTGGTTGCGGGAATCACCCCTCCACTTT.

V is TRBV7-6 and J is TRBJ1-6; the D is unclear. V was pared by 5 bases and J by 5 bases, with 16 bases between. The germline CDR1 and CDR2 sequences are SGHVS and FNYEAQ. The CDR3 consists of 16 residues. The CDR3, as DNA: TGTGCCAGCAGCCGAGCAGGTCGAGCCGATAATTCACCCCTCCACTTT. The encoded protein is CASSRAGRADNSPLHF.

The rearrangement links TRBV28 to TRBJ2-2; D is perhaps TRBD2 (7 bases). V was cut by 3 bases and J by 3 bases, with 20 bases left in between. The CDR3 has 18 amino acids. Looked up from germline, CDR1 is MDHEN and CDR2 is SYDVKM. Written as DNA, the CDR3 is TGTGCCAGCAGTTTCCCCATGGGCGGCGGGGGCGACACCGGGGAGCTGTTTTTT. Protein: CASSFPMGGGGDTGELFF.

This rearrangement joins TRBV5-1 to TRBJ2-7; D gene unclear. This CDR3 has 14 amino acids. V lost 3 bases to trimming and J lost 2 bases, with 12 bases between them. Per the germline V gene, CDR1 is SGHRS and CDR2 is YFSETQ. The CDR3 reads CASSSYGVAYEQYF. In nucleotides, the CDR3 is TGCGCCAGCAGCTCGTACGGAGTAGCCTACGAGCAGTACTTC.

This chain joins TRBV10-3 and TRBJ1-2, with TRBD1 matching over 7 bases. Germline CDR1 and CDR2: ENHRY and SYGVKD. V trimming: 0 bases; J trimming: 8 bases; junction bases outside the gene matches: 9. The CDR3 loop spans 15 amino acids. This CDR3 is CAISESGGTVGGYTF. The CDR3 region has the DNA TGTGCCATCAGTGAGTCGGGAGGGACAGTGGGAGGCTACACCTTC.

This clone was found a few times. The chain joins TRBV11-3 to TRBJ2-1, with 8 bases identical to TRBD1. This CDR3 region has 14 residues. Losses at the gene ends were 1 base for V and 4 bases for J; bases not matched to a gene: 0. Germline-derived CDR1 and CDR2 are SGHNT and YENEEA. The CDR3 region is CASSLGTGYNEQFF. CDR3 DNA: TGTGCCAGCAGCTTAGGGACAGGGTACAATGAGCAGTTCTTC. Together with reference TRBV11-3 and TRBJ2-1, the CDR3 gives the full variable domain: EAGVVQSPRYKIIEKKQPVAFWCNPISGHNTLYWYLQNLGQGPELLIRYENEEAVDDSQLPKDRFSAERLKGVDSTLKIQPAELGDSAVYLCASSLGTGYNEQFFGPGTRLTVL.

This clone was detected a few times. The V and J genes are TRBV30 and TRBJ1-1; 7 nucleotides agree with TRBD1. The CDR3 is 15 residues long. Losses at the gene ends were 0 bases for V and 11 bases for J; bases not matched to a gene: 15. Germline V gene sequence: CDR1 GTSNPN, CDR2 SVGIG (reference sequence). The CDR3 DNA sequence: TGTGCCTGGAGTGTTCCGGGACAGAGAGCGTCGCGGGCTTTCTTT. Its protein product is CAWSVPGQRASRAFF. Together with reference TRBV30 and TRBJ1-1, the CDR3 gives the full variable domain: SQTIHQWPATLVQPVGSPLSLECTVEGTSNPNLYWYRQAAGRGLQLLFYSVGIGQISSEVPQNLSASRPQDRQFILSSKKLLLSDSGFYLCAWSVPGQRASRAFFGQGTRLTVV.

The rearrangement uses TRBV5-1 and TRBJ2-2; perhaps TRBD1 as D (6 bases). The CDR3 spans 16 residues. The V and J ends lost 0 bases and 4 bases respectively, with 13 bases between them. Germline CDR1 and CDR2: SGHRS and YFSETQ. The CDR3 sequence: CASSLDLGQGTGELFF. In nucleotides, the CDR3 is TGCGCCAGCAGCTTGGATTTGGGACAAGGCACCGGGGAGCTGTTTTTT.

This clone was found a few times. The J gene is TRBJ1-3, the V gene TRBV6-8; D is unclear. CDR1 MNHGY and CDR2 SAAAGT come from the germline V gene. The length of the CDR3 is 12 residues. V shed 5 bases and J shed 3 bases, with 5 bases lying between them. The CDR3, as DNA: TGTGCCAGCAGTGCTATTGGAAACACCATATATTTT. Residues: CASSAIGNTIYF.

The chain links TRBV6-8 to TRBJ1-3; D gene ambiguous. V was clipped by 7 bases and J by 2 bases, with 15 bases between them. This CDR3 region has 15 residues. Germline V CDR1 and CDR2: MNHGY, SAAAGT. The CDR3 region is CASTRSLGTGNTIYF. CDR3 coding DNA: TGTGCCAGCACCAGGTCACTGGGAACTGGAAACACCATATATTTT.

The chain employs TRBV11-3 and TRBJ1-4; the match to TRBD1 covers 8 bases. V lost 5 bases to trimming and J lost 3 bases; unmatched junction nucleotides: 8. Germline V CDR1 and CDR2: SGHNT, YENEEA. The CDR3 sequence is 16 residues long. CDR3 nucleotides: TGTGCCAGCAGCCGGACAGGGAATCGAGCTAATGAAAAACTGTTTTTT. Translated, it gives CASSRTGNRANEKLFF. The whole variable domain, filled in from reference TRBV11-3 and TRBJ1-4, reads EAGVVQSPRYKIIEKKQPVAFWCNPISGHNTLYWYLQNLGQGPELLIRYENEEAVDDSQLPKDRFSAERLKGVDSTLKIQPAELGDSAVYLCASSRTGNRANEKLFFGSGTQLSVL.

The rearrangement joins TRBV6-8 to TRBJ1-1; TRBD1 might be the D (5 bases). There are 16 residues in the CDR3. Between the trimmed V and J ends, which lost 2 bases and 0 bases, there was a span of 13 bases. Germline V gene data show CDR1 as MNHGY and CDR2 as SAAAGT. This CDR3 is CASSYGTAQMNTEAFF. CDR3 bases: TGTGCCAGCAGTTACGGGACTGCCCAGATGAACACTGAAGCTTTCTTT.

This chain connects TRBV30 to TRBJ1-1, with 9 bases lining up with TRBD1. V shed 0 bases, J shed 7 bases, and the junction held 9 bases outside the gene matches. Germline V gene data show CDR1 as GTSNPN and CDR2 as SVGIG (reference sequence). The CDR3 extends over 15 amino acids. CDR3 region: CAWSVQGAGVGEAFF. The CDR3 DNA is TGTGCCTGGAGTGTACAGGGGGCAGGGGTGGGTGAAGCTTTCTTT.

CDR3 bases: TGTGCTAGTGGGGTGAATCAGGGGGCGAGTAGCACTGAAGCTTTCTTT. Its translation: CASGVNQGASSTEAFF. J is TRBJ1-1 and V is TRBV12-5; 8 bases agree with TRBD1. Unmatched junction bases numbered 13, after V lost 6 bases and J lost 4 bases. The CDR3 extends over 16 amino acids. The germline V gene encodes CDR1 LGHNT and CDR2 FRNRAP. The complete variable domain, with remaining parts taken from reference TRBV12-5 and TRBJ1-1, reads DARVTQTPRHKVTEMGQEVTMRCQPILGHNTVFWYRQTMMQGLELLAYFRNRAPLDDSGMPKDRFSAEMPDATLATLKIQPSEPRDSAVYFCASGVNQGASSTEAFFGQGTRLTVV.

V is TRBV7-1 and J is TRBJ1-4; D possibly corresponds to TRBD1 (5 bases). TRBV7-1 is treated as an ORF (open reading frame) with a function not yet certain. The germline V and J ends were trimmed by 5 bases and 5 bases, with 15 bases remaining between them. This CDR3 comprises 15 residues. This chain's CDR3 is CASSRAQGSNEKLFF. The CDR3 DNA follows: TGTGCCAGCAGCAGGGCTCAGGGCTCAAATGAAAAACTGTTTTTT.

CDR3 in amino acids: CASSAHISYEQYF. The CDR3 bases are TGTGCCAGCAGCGCCCACATCTCCTACGAGCAGTACTTC. The rearrangement uses TRBV7-1 and TRBJ2-7; D is unclear. TRBV7-1 is designated an ORF whose function remains uncertain. V was cut by 5 bases and J by 0 bases, with 8 bases left in between. The CDR3 has 13 amino acids.

This chain uses TRBV19 with TRBJ2-3; D is undetermined. CDR3 length equals 14 residues. The V gene's germline CDR1 is LNHDA and CDR2 SQIVND (reference sequence). Trimming took 5 bases from V and 2 from J, leaving 11 bases between them. This CDR3 reads CASSQLPITDTQYF. CDR3 nucleotide sequence: TGTGCCAGTAGTCAACTACCAATCACAGATACGCAGTATTTT.

DNA for the CDR3: TGTGCCAGCAGTTACCTAACAAGCACTGAAGCTTTCTTT. It yields the protein CASSYLTSTEAFF. The chain combines TRBV6-8 with TRBJ1-1, with no clear D. CDR3 length: 13 amino acids. Trimming left V 2 bases short and J 4 bases short, with 8 bases between. Germline loops: CDR1 MNHGY, CDR2 SAAAGT.

Note on this clone: Mismatch with germline at one junction end may stem from a read error. The chain couples TRBV6-8 to TRBJ2-5, with 10 bases fitting TRBD1. Germline V gene sequence: CDR1 MNHGY, CDR2 SAAAGT. The length of the CDR3 is 15 residues. In DNA form, the CDR3 reads TGTGCCATCAGTGTGGGGACAGGGGTTTCGGAGACCCAGTACTTC. Encoded protein: CAISVGTGVSETQYF.